The 3 T cell receptor beta chains listed next were all sequenced from one sample in a study of response to subunit inactivated influenza vaccine. Each CDR3 protein gets one entry after TCRdb re-called the RT-PCR reads with MiXCR. The repertoire holds about 570,000 distinct CDR3 sequences, with around 10% as singletons. The sample also formed part of further work on T cells expressing NK-cell markers. That paper adds: With UMIs, 5'RACE template switching was used to make TCR beta cDNA.

This material consisted of PBMCs from blood, taken on the day of vaccination. These receptors originate from a man aged 50-59 years who received an inactivated influenza vaccine.

This clonotype came up a few times. The chain employs TRBV4-2 and TRBJ2-1, with D perhaps matching TRBD2 (5 bases). The CDR3 is 15 residues long. The germline CDR1 and CDR2 sequences are LGHNA and YNFKEQ. V lost 3 bases, J lost 5 bases, and 14 bases lay in between. In DNA, the CDR3 is TGTGCCAGCAGCCACCCCGGGGAAATGAACAATGAGCAGTTCTTC. Translating it yields CASSHPGEMNNEQFF.

The rearrangement uses TRBV18 and TRBJ1-2; D is ambiguous. Trimming stripped 1 base from V and 4 bases from J, with 10 bases between. Germline V lookup: CDR1 KGHSH, CDR2 LQKENI. The CDR3 has 14 amino acids. CDR3 sequence: CASSPRATSYGYTF. Here the CDR3 DNA reads TGTGCCAGCTCACCACGTGCGACAAGCTATGGCTACACCTTC.

This clonotype was counted between two and nine times. V usage is TRBV20-1 and J usage is TRBJ2-3, with 9 bases matching TRBD2. Unmatched junction bases numbered 9, after V lost 3 bases and J lost 5 bases. The CDR3 loop spans 15 amino acids. From germline, CDR1 is DFQATT and CDR2 SNEGSKA (reference sequence). The CDR3 here is CSARASSGIEDTQYF. The CDR3 DNA reads as TGCAGTGCTAGGGCGTCTAGCGGGATCGAAGATACGCAGTATTTT.